Listed below are T cell receptor beta chains from one sample, sequenced in a study of neoadjuvant nivolumab and ipilimumab in lung cancer. TCRdb keeps only in-frame clones here, not all; method: immunoSEQ multiplex PCR. The sample includes approximately 17,000 clones, around 76% of them seen just once. The specimen comprised tumor tissue, sampled after neoadjuvant nivolumab, alone or with ipilimumab, at or shortly before surgery. The receptor set was obtained from an adult with non-small cell lung cancer. CDR3s leave out the opening cysteine and the closing phenylalanine or tryptophan. The order of the fields is V gene, J gene, CDR3 protein.

>TRBV5-6|TRBJ2-1
ASSYDDGTNEQF
>TRBV5-1|TRBJ2-3
ASSLSSPTDTQY
>TRBV6-5|TRBJ2-7
ASSSVRQKQY
>TRBV18|TRBJ2-6
ASSPGGWGANVLT
>TRBV7-3|TRBJ2-2
ASSFTENTGELF
>TRBV5-4|TRBJ1-1
ASLTGTEAF
>TRBV12-5|TRBJ1-1
ASGSDPTEAF
>TRBV7-6|TRBJ1-6
ASSLGGRPVDSPLH
>TRBV13|TRBJ1-3
ASSGSGGGERNTIY
>TRBV7-9|TRBJ1-6
ASSGQGGMRSPLH
>TRBV11-2|TRBJ2-5
ASSLGGVGYQETQY
>TRBV30|TRBJ1-6
AWSVQGYNSPLH
>TRBV27|TRBJ2-1
ASSLSGAGGYNEQF
>TRBV19|TRBJ2-3
ASSLGASTDTQY
>TRBV30|TRBJ1-2
AYRGALYGYT
>TRBV4-3|TRBJ2-7
ASSQGGIEQY
>TRBV10-3|TRBJ2-7
AISETLGSYEQY
>TRBV6-1|TRBJ1-1
ASSEEIGGRRTEAF
>TRBV7-2|TRBJ1-1
ASSLGPGMNTEAF
>TRBV6-5|TRBJ1-2
ASSDRGGNGYT
>TRBV6-4|TRBJ1-2
ASSDTGQGYYGYT
>TRBV7-9|TRBJ2-7
ASSLASSGGITYEQY
>TRBV5-1|TRBJ2-7
ASRVRAGEFYEQY
>TRBV4-2|TRBJ2-2
ASSLSSAGTGELF
>TRBV29-1|TRBJ2-3
SVEGGLAGGLGTDTQY
>TRBV7-9|TRBJ1-2
ASSGEADRGYGYT
>TRBV12-2|TRBJ2-2
ASRADTGTETNTGELF